The clone carrying this T cell receptor (beta chain) was counted a single time. As yet, its antigen is unknown. This sample was included in a study of Ad26.COV2.S vaccination and SARS-CoV-2 variants. Study-wide context: Once, or twice with 56 days between doses, Ad26.COV2.S was given intramuscularly. Study outcomes and limitations: The study found similar non-spike TCR breadth in vaccine and placebo recipients.

Sequencing was performed with immunoSEQ multiplex PCR; in TCRdb, only in-frame clones are kept and a portion is missing. The profile shows a few hundred thousand clones, about 80% of them singletons. Treatment defined: some 20 received Ad26.COV2.S at low or high dose, single or two shots; roughly five received placebo; per-sample allocation not given. Day 63 after the first vaccine or placebo injection was the time point for sampling. Based in Boston, the donor was an adult of 18-55 years. Germline CDR1 is WSHSY and CDR2 is SAAADI. The CDR3 totals 15 residues. V gave up 3 bases and J gave up 0 bases, with 12 bases separating them.

This specimen was peripheral blood, taken in a trial of Ad26.COV2.S vaccine versus placebo. This clonotype was sampled from a person aged 18-65 years who received the Ad26.COV2.S COVID-19 vaccine or a placebo. The chain carries TRBV10-2 and TRBJ2-7, with D unresolved. Here the CDR3 DNA reads TGCGCCAGCAGTGAAATAAGTCCGAGCTCCTACGAGCAGTACTTC. It encodes CASSEISPSSYEQYF.